This entry concerns a single T cell receptor beta chain. The data stem from a study of blood T cell repertoires in COVID-19. Background on the study: Whether acute or convalescent, the COVID-19 samples came from the United States, Italy and Spain. In each case, the material was cDNA or gDNA derived from T cells, B-cell-depleted T cells, or PBMCs.

Assay used: immunoSEQ multiplex PCR; TCRdb lists only in-frame clones, some missing. The sample includes about 260,000 clones, around nine tenths of them seen just once. CDR3 length: 18 amino acids. After removal of 5 bases from V and 0 bases from J, the junction contained 13 bases not matched to a gene. The clonotype comes from a man aged 40-49 years who had recovered from COVID-19. The V call is TRBV23-1, the J call TRBJ2-1, with 7 bases that match TRBD2. TRBV23-1 is given ORF status, its function remaining uncertain. Material: peripheral blood. As DNA, the CDR3 is TGCGCCAGCAGTTTTCCATCGGGACTACAGAGCTCCTACAATGAGCAGTTCTTC. The encoded protein is CASSFPSGLQSSYNEQFF.